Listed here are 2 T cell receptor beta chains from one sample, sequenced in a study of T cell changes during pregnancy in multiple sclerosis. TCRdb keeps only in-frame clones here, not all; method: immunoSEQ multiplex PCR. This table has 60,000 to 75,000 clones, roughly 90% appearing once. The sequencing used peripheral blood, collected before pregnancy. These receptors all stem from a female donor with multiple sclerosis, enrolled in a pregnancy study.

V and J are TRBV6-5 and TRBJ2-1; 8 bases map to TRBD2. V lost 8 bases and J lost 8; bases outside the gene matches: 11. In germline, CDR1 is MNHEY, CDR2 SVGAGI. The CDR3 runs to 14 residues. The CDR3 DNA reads TGTGCCAGCGGGAAGTGGGCGGGGGGCGATGAGCAGTTCTTC. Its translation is CASGKWAGGDEQFF.

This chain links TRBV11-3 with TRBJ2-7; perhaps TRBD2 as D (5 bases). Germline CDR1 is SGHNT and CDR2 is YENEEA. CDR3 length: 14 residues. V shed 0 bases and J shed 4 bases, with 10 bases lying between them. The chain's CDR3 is CASSLEPGSYEQYF. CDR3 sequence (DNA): TGTGCCAGCAGCTTAGAGCCGGGGTCGTACGAGCAGTACTTC.